The clone carrying this T cell receptor beta chain was counted a few times. Its target is not known. The data stem from a study of T-cell memory formation after mild COVID-19. Study observations and caveats: Detection of some responders pre-infection suggested pre-existing cross-reactive memory T cells participated.

TCRdb re-called the 5' RACE reads with MiXCR, one entry per CDR3 protein. In the table there are under 200,000 distinct CDR3 sequences, 10% to 15% of which are singletons. This CDR3 comprises 16 residues. The ends were cut back, 3 bases at V and 15 bases at J, with 27 bases in the middle. The germline V gene has CDR1 SGHTA and CDR2 FQGNSA. This clonotype was obtained from a man between 18 and 35 years old who had mild COVID-19 (a few samples of this study predate the infection). Cell type and time point are not known. The sequenced material came from PBMCs or a T cell subset sorted from them (not recorded which). The gene calls are TRBV7-2 and TRBJ2-1, with D possibly TRBD2 on 7 matching bases. Here the CDR3 reads CASSFLGGPADSSRFF. The CDR3 nucleotides are TGTGCCAGCAGCTTCCTCGGGGGGCCAGCAGACTCGTCTCGGTTCTTC.